This record concerns one T cell receptor beta chain sequence. This clonotype occurred a few times. Its antigen is not yet known. No base qualities exist here, and no much larger clone lies one base off it. The library was produced with 5' RACE. The instrument was an Illumina HiSeq 2000. A universal primer binding site was introduced by template switching, and a unique molecular identifier was present in the final cDNA, enabling accurate counting of TCR cDNA molecules. Specific primers in the conserved constant-segment region were used to synthesize first-strand cDNA for TCR alpha and beta chains. To control for contamination, each cDNA library was double barcoded with a SMART-Mk sample barcode plus Illumina barcodes. TruSeq adapter sequences along with Illumina sample barcodes were introduced in two successive PCR steps. Sequencing of the TCR alpha and beta cDNA libraries was done on the Illumina HiSeq platform using custom primers. As for the original processing: MiGEC was used to process raw reads and extract unique molecular identifiers, and MiXCR was used to find CDR3 positions. Recombination models were inferred per individual with the repgenHMM and IGoR tools using an EM algorithm. Shared clonotype analysis was performed with the tcR package in R, normalizing sharing by the product of cloneset sizes. Out-of-frame nonproductive sequences were analyzed to study raw recombination free of thymic and clonal selection effects. Using fastp at Q25 and MiXCR, TCRdb reprocessed the public reads and kept productive beta chains. Each CDR3 protein appears once, grouped with its most common genes and DNA. These V and J calls rely on TCRdb rather than the paper's analysis. The sample table records around 250,000 distinct CDR3 sequences; 6.5% of these occur just once. The ten most abundant clones make up 14% to 15% of the sample.

This entry belongs to a study of identical twins (dated by TCRdb to the mid-2010s). In terms of the full investigation: To test whether fetal clonotypes persist, this study deep-sequenced TCR alpha and beta repertoires from monozygotic twins, from unrelated adults of various ages, and from cord blood. To rule out contamination, the twin experiments were replicated at different times with different library preparation protocols.

From cysteine to phenylalanine, the CDR3 is 18 amino acids long. Just the 54-base CDR3 DNA is kept, in frame starting at base 1. V has 5 bases trimmed and J has 0 bases trimmed; junction bases matching no gene number 11. In the germline V gene, CDR1 corresponds to SGDLS and CDR2 to YYNGEE. Study-wide conclusions, independent of this receptor: Fewer insertions were carried by abundant cord blood beta clonotypes, a similar but weaker trend appeared in young adult naive repertoires, and no such trend appeared in memory repertoires. Compared with coincidental sharing between unrelated individuals, an excess of low generation-probability sequences was observed among out-of-frame TCR alpha sequences shared between twins. In monozygotic twins, recombination models systematically underestimated out-of-frame TCR alpha sharing, but the models matched the sharing seen between unrelated individuals. Zero-insertion analyses could be partly confounded by invariant T cells such as MAIT and iNKT, although diverse VJ usage argued against such confounding for most clonotypes. Conclusions relied on cross-sectional statistical analysis, since the same donors could not be followed over many years. A weaker excess of twin sharing was found in beta out-of-frame sequences because the signal-to-noise ratio was lowered by fewer shared sequences.

Every donor was a healthy Caucasian. Three pairs of female monozygotic twins, all aged about 18 to 30 years, made up the twin cohort. Positive isolation kits from Invitrogen were used to isolate the CD4+ and CD8+ T cell populations. The same specimen was also included in a second study, on T cells expressing NK-cell markers. As described in the second report: Three sorted T-cell subsets (CD3+CD56+NKG2C+, CD3+CD56+NKG2C- and CD3+CD56-NKG2C+) from fewer than 10 donors had their TCR beta-chain repertoires profiled. Among the eight sequenced donors, seven were HCMV-seropositive and one was HCMV-seronegative. In several experiments an anti-gammadeltaTCR antibody was added to restrict sorting to alphabetaTCR-expressing T cells. In six or seven donors, the dominant CD3+CD56+NKG2C+ clonotypes ranked among the top 10 CD8+ clonotypes, making up about 1.0-7.5% of CD8+ T cells. Those dominant clonotypes were again the most abundant among CD3+CD56-NKG2C+ cells in a few donors, at roughly 28.3-60.1%. It remained unclear whether the expanded NKG2C-expressing T cell clones were specific for HCMV antigens. Randomly selected healthy volunteers, three men and five women, were used as the eight sequenced donors. To determine HCMV serostatus, a commercial ELISA kit was used to detect HCMV-specific IgG in serum. MIGEC was used to demultiplex reads and group the reads by UMI, and MiTCR was used to assemble and quantify clonotypes. To exclude erroneous sequences, any TCR cDNA sequence not supported by at least two reads was discarded. Downstream repertoire analysis used the tcR package, and clonotypes were matched across fractions by CDR3 nucleotide sequence plus V segment. Antigen specificity was annotated against VDJdb with VDJmatch, allowing one amino acid substitution in CDR3.

Sequencing was done on a sample of CD8+ T cells sorted from blood. The TCR sequence derives from a woman aged 18-30 years in good health. The chain employs TRBV9 and TRBJ2-3; 11 of the junction bases match TRBD1. The DNA is TGTGCCAGCAGTGATACCGGGACAGGGGGTTCGAGCACAGATACGCAGTATTTT. This is translated as CASSDTGTGGSSTDTQYF. Beyond the CDR3, the reference TRBV9 and TRBJ2-3 genes provide the residues; the full variable domain reads: DSGVTQTPKHLITATGQRVTLRCSPRSGDLSVYWYQQSLDQGLQFLIQYYNGEERAKGNILERFSAQQFPDLHSELNLSSLELGDSALYFCASSDTGTGGSSTDTQYFGPGTRLTVL.